The clone carrying this TCR beta chain has only one observation. What it recognizes is unknown. At a deep level, the assay was run. Using immunoSEQ multiplex PCR, the repertoire was profiled, and TCRdb retains in-frame clones only, with some absent. The sample lists about 2 million clones; 90% to 95% were seen once. The record originates from a study of shared clonotypes between healthy human individuals. Study outcomes and limitations: Non-shared clonotypes were found to have lower generation probabilities than the clonotypes that were shared by all four of the sorted-subset donors. Sampling used blood alone; tissue repertoires probably differ.

The CDR3 is 15 amino acids. V was shortened by 2 bases and J by 3 bases, with 13 bases between the two germline ends. The germline CDR1 and CDR2 sequences are SGHDT and YYEEEE. Sequencing used naive CD4+ T cells sorted from blood. Subset indicated: CD45RA+ positively selected. The chain has TRBV5-6 and TRBJ2-3, with D maybe TRBD1 (5 bases). This sequence originates from a man aged 18 to 30 in good health. CDR3: CASSFQGRKTDTQYF. CDR3 DNA: TGTGCCAGCAGCTTCCAGGGAAGGAAGACAGATACGCAGTATTTT.